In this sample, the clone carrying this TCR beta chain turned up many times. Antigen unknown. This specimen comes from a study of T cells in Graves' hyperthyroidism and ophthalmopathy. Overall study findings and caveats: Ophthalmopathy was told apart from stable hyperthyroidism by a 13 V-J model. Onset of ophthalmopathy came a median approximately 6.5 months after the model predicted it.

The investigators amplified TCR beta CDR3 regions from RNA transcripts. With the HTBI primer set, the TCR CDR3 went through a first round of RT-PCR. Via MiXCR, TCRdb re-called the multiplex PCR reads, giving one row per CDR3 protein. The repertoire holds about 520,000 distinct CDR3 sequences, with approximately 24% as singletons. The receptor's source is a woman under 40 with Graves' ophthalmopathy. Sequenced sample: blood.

For the CDR3, the DNA is TGCGCCAGCAGCCAAGACATCACACCCGGGGAGCTGTTTTTT. Protein: CASSQDITPGELFF. The chain uses TRBV4-1 and TRBJ2-2; D gene ambiguous. CDR3 length: 14 amino acids. Germline assignment: CDR1 MGHRA and CDR2 YSYEKL. V lost 0 bases and J lost 6, with 8 bases in between.